This T cell receptor (beta chain) came from a study of blood T cell repertoires in COVID-19 (dated by TCRdb to 2020 to 2021). Background for the entire study: Collaborator samples came from the United States, Italy and Spain and covered acute and convalescent phases of COVID-19. Deeply sampled blood TCRbeta repertoires from subjects exposed to, actively infected with, or recovered from COVID-19 were included in the dataset. Where available, HLA class I and class II types were taken from metadata supplied by the sample provider and were not determined by assay-based typing. Sample metadata almost always included a de-identified subject ID, COVID-19 status, age in years and sex. The material from the prospective study consisted of cDNA or gDNA derived from T cells, B-cell-depleted T cells, or PBMCs. The samples were drawn from two sources: the first 160 participants of the ongoing ImmuneRACE study, and 1,200 or so subjects contributed by 6 global collaborators. The repertoires were released in a freely available public database intended as a resource for research on the immune response to SARS-CoV-2. Findings and caveats that apply to the study as a whole: Clinical and demographic metadata were provided uncurated, with the amount varying by source and participant.

Collaborating institutions collected whole blood in K2EDTA tubes following their own protocols. For TCRbeta analysis, collaborator samples were shipped as frozen whole blood, as isolated PBMCs, or as DNA extracted from either sample type. As to this clone: What this receptor recognizes is not known. No much larger clone is present one base from it, and per-base qualities are unavailable.

CDR1 and CDR2 are read off the germline V gene as SGHTA and FQGNSA. Ends trimmed: V by 4 bases, J by 7 bases; bases unmatched to a gene: 6. Including the terminal cysteine and phenylalanine, the CDR3 comprises 14 residues. Solely the CDR3 DNA is kept, with 42 bases framed from the first base. TCRbeta CDR3 regions were amplified from genomic DNA using the immunoSEQ Assay, a bias-controlled multiplex PCR. The study's processing was this. Within the assay, amplification of reference gene primers was used to estimate how many nucleated cells each sample contained. To quantify the absolute abundance of each unique TCRbeta CDR3 rearrangement, sequence reads were collapsed and filtered. For each sample, productive Simpson clonality was calculated as the square root of Simpson's diversity index over productive rearrangements. In its TCRdb copy, this immuneACCESS table keeps in-frame sequences only and misses some clones. Where compared with another copy, unresolved V genes explain less than half of these, and the others have no known cause. V, J and clone size are those of that table, while D and trimming were read from the DNA. Across this sample there are around 200,000 clones, with around 80% seen only once. The leading ten clones occupy 7% to 10% of the sample.

This clonotype originated in a woman between 45 and 60 years old with acute or convalescent COVID-19. The V gene is TRBV7-2 and the J gene is TRBJ1-4, and 7 junctional nucleotides match TRBD1. The sample comprised peripheral blood. The DNA sequence reads TGTGCCAGCAGCTGGAGACAGGGCGGTGAAAAACTGTTTTTT. Its product reads: CASSWRQGGEKLFF.